Below, 2 T cell receptor beta chains from the same sample are listed, as sequenced in a study of early T cells in non-severe SARS-CoV-2 infection. TCRdb called the 5' RACE reads again in MiXCR, with one record for every CDR3 protein. Among 60,000 to 70,000 distinct CDR3 sequences listed, roughly 10% were seen once. The sequencing input was whole blood. The origin of the receptors is an adult who was a healthcare worker with PCR-confirmed SARS-CoV-2 infection or an uninfected control (not recorded which).

The chain carries TRBV5-1 and TRBJ1-2, with 8 nucleotides matching TRBD1. Looked up from germline, CDR1 is SGHRS and CDR2 is YFSETQ. This CDR3 is 16 amino acids long. J lost 2 bases, V lost 2 bases, and 8 bases had no gene match. The CDR3 coding sequence is TGCGCCAGCAGCTTACCTTCAGGGGGCGCCAACTATGGCTACACCTTC. Its translation is CASSLPSGGANYGYTF. Combining the CDR3 with reference TRBV5-1 and TRBJ1-2 gives the whole variable domain KAGVTQTPRYLIKTRGQQVTLSCSPISGHRSVSWYQQTPGQGLQFLFEYFSETQRNKGNFPGRFSGRQFSNSRSEMNVSTLELGDSALYLCASSLPSGGANYGYTFGSGTRLTVV.

This clonotype was seen ten or more times. This sequence joins TRBV11-2 and TRBJ1-1; D is unresolved. Germline-derived CDR1 and CDR2 are SGHAT and FQNNGV. There are 13 residues in the CDR3. With 5 bases removed from V and 2 bases from J, the gap between germline ends came to 9 bases. CDR3 DNA sequence: TGTGCCAGCAGCGTTCAGTTTAACACTGAAGCTTTCTTT. Its protein product is CASSVQFNTEAFF. Combining the CDR3 with reference TRBV11-2 and TRBJ1-1 gives the whole variable domain EAGVAQSPRYKIIEKRQSVAFWCNPISGHATLYWYQQILGQGPKLLIQFQNNGVVDDSQLPKDRFSAERLKGVDSTLKIQPAKLEDSAVYLCASSVQFNTEAFFGQGTRLTVV.